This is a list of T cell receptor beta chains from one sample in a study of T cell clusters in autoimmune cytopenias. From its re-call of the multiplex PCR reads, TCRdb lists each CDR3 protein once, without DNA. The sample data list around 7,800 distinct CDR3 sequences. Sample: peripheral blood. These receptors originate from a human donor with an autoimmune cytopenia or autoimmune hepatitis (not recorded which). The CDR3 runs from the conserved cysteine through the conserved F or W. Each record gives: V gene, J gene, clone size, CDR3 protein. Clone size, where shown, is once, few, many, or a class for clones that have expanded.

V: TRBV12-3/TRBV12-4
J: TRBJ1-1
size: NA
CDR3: CASSLSPFTDTEAFF

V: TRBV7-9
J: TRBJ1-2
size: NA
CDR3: CASRVGWTGGSDYGYTF

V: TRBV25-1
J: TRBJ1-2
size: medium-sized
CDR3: CASSESGSPRRLYGYTF

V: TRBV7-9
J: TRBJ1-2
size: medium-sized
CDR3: CASSFGIRVYGYTF

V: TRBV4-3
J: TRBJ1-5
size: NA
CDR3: CASSREYRGLGSNQPQHF

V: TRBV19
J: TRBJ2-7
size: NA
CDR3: CASSMGLAGGLSYEQYF

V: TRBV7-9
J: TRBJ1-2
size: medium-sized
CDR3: CASSLEAKIRGYTF

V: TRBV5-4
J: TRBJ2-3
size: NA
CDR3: CASSLGDTQYF

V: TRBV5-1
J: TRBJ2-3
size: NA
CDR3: CASSLGGSDTQYF

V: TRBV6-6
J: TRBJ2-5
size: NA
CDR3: CASSSNQGAGETQYF

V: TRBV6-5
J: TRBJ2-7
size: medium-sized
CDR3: CASSYSLRESSYEQYF

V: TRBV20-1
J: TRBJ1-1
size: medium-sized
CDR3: CSASVPNTEAFF

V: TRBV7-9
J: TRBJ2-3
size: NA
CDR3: CASSFTKLAGADTQYF

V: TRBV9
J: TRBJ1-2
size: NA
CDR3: CASSAEPRTGNGYTF

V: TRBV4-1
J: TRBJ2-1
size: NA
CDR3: CASSQPGLAGENEQFF

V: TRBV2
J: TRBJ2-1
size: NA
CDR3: CASSEVSGSYNEQFF

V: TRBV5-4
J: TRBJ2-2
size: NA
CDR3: CASNLDPTGELFF

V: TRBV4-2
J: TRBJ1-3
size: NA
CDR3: CASSQDGQGGNTIYF

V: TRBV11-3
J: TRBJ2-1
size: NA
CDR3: CASSLVPWGLAGVEQGFF

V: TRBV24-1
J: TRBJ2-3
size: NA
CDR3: CATRGYWIGTDTQYF

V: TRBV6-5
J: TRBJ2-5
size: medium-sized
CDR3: CASSPGRVGGTQYF

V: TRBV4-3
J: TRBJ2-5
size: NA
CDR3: CASSQDDGGLRTQYF

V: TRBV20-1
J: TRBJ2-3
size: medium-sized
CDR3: CSARDSGSTDTQYF

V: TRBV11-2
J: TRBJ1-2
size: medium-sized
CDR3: CASSLDWDYGYTF

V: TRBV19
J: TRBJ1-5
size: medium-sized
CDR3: CASSSRAGGWFQPQHF

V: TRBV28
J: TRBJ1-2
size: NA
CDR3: CASTRAPAGYGYTF

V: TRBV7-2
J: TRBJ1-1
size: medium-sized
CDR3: CASSLALLTGEAFF

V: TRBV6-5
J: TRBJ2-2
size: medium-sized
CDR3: CASFQSGQGRTGELFF

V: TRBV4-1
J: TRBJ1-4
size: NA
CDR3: CASAPGQGVIGTNEKLFF

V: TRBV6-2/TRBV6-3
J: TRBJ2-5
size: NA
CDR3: CASSTYSGLKYQETQYF

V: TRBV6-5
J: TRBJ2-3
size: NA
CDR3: CASSSPSKSDTQYF

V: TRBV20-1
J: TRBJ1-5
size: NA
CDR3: CSAWTHHPNQPQHF

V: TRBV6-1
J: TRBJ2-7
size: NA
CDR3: CASIINGDFAYEQYF

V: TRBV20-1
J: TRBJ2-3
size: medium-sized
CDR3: CSAFPLTTDTQYF

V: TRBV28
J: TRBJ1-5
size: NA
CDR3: CASSNQGALGQPQHF

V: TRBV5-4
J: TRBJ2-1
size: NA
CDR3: CASNVRGDYNEQFF

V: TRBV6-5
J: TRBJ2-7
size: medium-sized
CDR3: CASSYLAGPYEQYF

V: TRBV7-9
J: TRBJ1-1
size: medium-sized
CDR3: CASTTPRGTEAFF

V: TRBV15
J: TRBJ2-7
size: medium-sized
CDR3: CATSRDRFYEQYF

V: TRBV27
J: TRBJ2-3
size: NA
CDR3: CASSPGTPARTDTQYF

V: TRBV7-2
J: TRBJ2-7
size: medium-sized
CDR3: CASSLEISSYEQYF

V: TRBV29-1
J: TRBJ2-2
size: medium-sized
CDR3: CSVIKPTNTGELFF

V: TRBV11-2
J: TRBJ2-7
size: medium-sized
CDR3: CASSLGRLVRYEQYF

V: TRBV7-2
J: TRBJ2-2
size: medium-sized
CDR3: CASSASRGTGGTGELFF

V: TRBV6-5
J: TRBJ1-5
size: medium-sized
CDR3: CASRRDRGFNQPQHF

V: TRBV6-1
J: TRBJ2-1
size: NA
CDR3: CASRLSGAVILYNEQFF